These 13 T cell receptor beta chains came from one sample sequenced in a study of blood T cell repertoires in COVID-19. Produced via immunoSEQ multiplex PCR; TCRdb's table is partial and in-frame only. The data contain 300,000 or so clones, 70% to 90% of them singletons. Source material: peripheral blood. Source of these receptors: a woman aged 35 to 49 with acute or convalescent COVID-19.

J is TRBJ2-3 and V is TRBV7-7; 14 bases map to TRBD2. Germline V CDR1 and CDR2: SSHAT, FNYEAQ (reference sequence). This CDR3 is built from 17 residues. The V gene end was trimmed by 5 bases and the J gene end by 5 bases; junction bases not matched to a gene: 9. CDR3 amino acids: CASSAGTSGGLEDTQYF. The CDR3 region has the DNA TGTGCCAGCAGCGCTGGGACTAGCGGGGGTTTAGAAGATACGCAGTATTTT.

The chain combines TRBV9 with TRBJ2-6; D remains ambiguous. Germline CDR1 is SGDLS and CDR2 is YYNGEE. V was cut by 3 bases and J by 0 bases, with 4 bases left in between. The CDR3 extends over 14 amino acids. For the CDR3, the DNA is TGTGCCAGCAGCGGGCCCTCTGGGGCCAACGTCCTGACTTTC. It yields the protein CASSGPSGANVLTF.

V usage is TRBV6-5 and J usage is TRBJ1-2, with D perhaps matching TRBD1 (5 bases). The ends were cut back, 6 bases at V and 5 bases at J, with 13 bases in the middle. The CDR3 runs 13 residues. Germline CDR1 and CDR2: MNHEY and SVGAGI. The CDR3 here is CASRNRSAYGYTF. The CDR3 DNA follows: TGTGCCAGCAGGAACAGGTCCGCTTATGGCTACACCTTC.

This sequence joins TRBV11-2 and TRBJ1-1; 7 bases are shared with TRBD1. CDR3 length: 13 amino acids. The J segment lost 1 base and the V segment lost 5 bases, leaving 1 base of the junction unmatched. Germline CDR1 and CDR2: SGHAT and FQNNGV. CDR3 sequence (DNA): TGTGCCAGCAGCGGACAGGCGAACACTGAAGCTTTCTTT. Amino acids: CASSGQANTEAFF.

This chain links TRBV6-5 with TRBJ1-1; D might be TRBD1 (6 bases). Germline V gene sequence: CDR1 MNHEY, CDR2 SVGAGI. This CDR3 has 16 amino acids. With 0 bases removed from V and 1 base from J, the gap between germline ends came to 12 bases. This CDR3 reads CASSYSSGTSNTEAFF. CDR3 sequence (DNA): TGTGCCAGCAGTTACTCGAGTGGGACATCGAACACTGAAGCTTTCTTT.

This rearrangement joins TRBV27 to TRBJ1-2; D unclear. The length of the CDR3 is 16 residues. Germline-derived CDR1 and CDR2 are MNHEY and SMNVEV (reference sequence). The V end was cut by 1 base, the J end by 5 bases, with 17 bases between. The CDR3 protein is CASSLFPGKGEYGYTF. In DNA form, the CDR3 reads TGTGCCAGCAGTTTATTTCCGGGAAAAGGCGAATATGGCTACACCTTC.

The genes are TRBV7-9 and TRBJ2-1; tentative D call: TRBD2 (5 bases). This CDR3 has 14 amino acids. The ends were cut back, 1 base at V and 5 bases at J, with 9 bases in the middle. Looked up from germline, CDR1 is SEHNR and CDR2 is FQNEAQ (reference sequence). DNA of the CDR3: TGTGCCAGCAGCTTAGAGGGAGTAAACAATGAGCAGTTCTTC. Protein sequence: CASSLEGVNNEQFF.

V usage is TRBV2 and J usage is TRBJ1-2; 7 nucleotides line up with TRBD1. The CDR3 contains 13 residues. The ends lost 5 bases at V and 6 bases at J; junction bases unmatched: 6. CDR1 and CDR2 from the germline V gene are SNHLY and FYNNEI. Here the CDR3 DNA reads TGTGCCAGCAGTTCCGACAGGGTCCATGGCTACACCTTC. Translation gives CASSSDRVHGYTF.

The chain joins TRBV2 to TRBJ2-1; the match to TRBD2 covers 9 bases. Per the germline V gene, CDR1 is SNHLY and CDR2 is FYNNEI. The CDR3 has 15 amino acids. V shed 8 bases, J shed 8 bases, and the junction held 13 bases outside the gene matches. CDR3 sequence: CASCILAGAGDEQFF. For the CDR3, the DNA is TGTGCCAGCTGCATTTTAGCGGGGGCCGGGGATGAGCAGTTCTTC.

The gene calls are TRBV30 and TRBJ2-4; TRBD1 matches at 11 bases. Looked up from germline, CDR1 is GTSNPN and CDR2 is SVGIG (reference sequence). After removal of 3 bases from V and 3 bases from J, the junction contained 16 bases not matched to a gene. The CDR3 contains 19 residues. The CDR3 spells CAWRGRTGGQSEGKNIQYF. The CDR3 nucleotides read TGTGCCTGGAGGGGACGGACAGGGGGCCAGTCGGAGGGCAAAAACATTCAGTACTTC.

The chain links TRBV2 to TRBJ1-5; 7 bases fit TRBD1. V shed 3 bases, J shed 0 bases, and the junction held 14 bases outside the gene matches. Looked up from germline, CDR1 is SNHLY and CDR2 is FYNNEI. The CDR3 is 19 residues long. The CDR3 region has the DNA TGTGCCAGCAGTGACGGGGACAGTATTTCTCATTATAGCAATCAGCCCCAGCATTTT. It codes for CASSDGDSISHYSNQPQHF.

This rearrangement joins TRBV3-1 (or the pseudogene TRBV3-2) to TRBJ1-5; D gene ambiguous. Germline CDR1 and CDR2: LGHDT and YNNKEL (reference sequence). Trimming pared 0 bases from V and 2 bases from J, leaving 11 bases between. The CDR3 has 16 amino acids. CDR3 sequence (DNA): TGTGCCAGCAGCCAAGAGAGTGGGCCCGGCAATCAGCCCCAGCATTTT. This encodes CASSQESGPGNQPQHF.

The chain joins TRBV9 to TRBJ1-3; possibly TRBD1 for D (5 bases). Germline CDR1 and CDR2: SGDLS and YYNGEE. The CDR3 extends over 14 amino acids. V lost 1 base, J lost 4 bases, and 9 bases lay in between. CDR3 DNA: TGTGCCAGCAGCGTACAAGGGGCGGGAAACACCATATATTTT. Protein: CASSVQGAGNTIYF.